A single sample gave rise to the 27 T cell receptor beta chains below, sequenced in a study of blood T cell repertoires in COVID-19. Repertoires were generated with immunoSEQ multiplex PCR, while TCRdb's copy carries only in-frame clones and drops some. The sample records roughly 190,000 clones, roughly 84% being singletons. The sample was PBMCs or T cells enriched from blood (not recorded which). The origin of the receptors is a woman in her twenties or thirties who had recovered from COVID-19.

The CDR3 spells CASSRPLGGVETQYF. For the CDR3, the DNA is TGTGCCAGCAGCCGCCCGCTTGGGGGCGTGGAGACCCAGTACTTC. The genes are TRBV14 and TRBJ2-5; tentatively, D is TRBD1 (6 bases). Germline V gene data show CDR1 as SGHDN and CDR2 as FVKESK. The V and J ends lost 4 bases and 5 bases respectively, with 17 bases between them. The CDR3 length is 15 residues.

This clone was counted a single time. This chain uses TRBV5-5 with TRBJ1-1, with 10 bases matching TRBD1. With V trimmed by 2 bases and J by 0 bases, 10 bases remained unmatched. The length of the CDR3 is 18 residues. CDR1 is SGHKS, CDR2 YYEKEE, per germline (reference sequence). CDR3: CASSLGTGTGVLNTEAFF. The CDR3 DNA is TGTGCCAGCAGCTTAGGAACCGGGACAGGGGTTTTGAACACTGAAGCTTTCTTT.

V and J are TRBV30 and TRBJ2-5; weak D call: TRBD2 (5 bases). The CDR3 is 12 residues long. V lost 2 bases, J lost 2 bases, and 6 bases lay in between. Per the germline V gene, CDR1 is GTSNPN and CDR2 is SVGIG (reference sequence). Written as DNA, the CDR3 is TGTGCCTGGAGTTCGGGACAAGAGACCCAGTACTTC. Amino acid sequence: CAWSSGQETQYF.

The CDR3 DNA is TGCGCCAGCAGCCAGTTAGCACAGGTAGCCAAAAACATTCAGTACTTC. Translated: CASSQLAQVAKNIQYF. The chain has TRBV4-1 and TRBJ2-4; TRBD1 is a possible D gene (5 bases). The V and J ends lost 3 bases and 0 bases respectively, with 12 bases between them. This CDR3 has 16 amino acids. From germline, CDR1 is MGHRA and CDR2 YSYEKL.

The rearrangement links TRBV19 to TRBJ1-5; D gene ambiguous. This CDR3 is built from 14 residues. Germline CDR1 is LNHDA and CDR2 is SQIVND (reference sequence). The DNA of the CDR3 is TGTGGAGTTTCGTACTCTTATAGCAATCAGCCCCAGCATTTT. Translated, it gives CGVSYSYSNQPQHF.

Concerning this clone: Other DNA variants within this sample encode the same CDR3. This rearrangement joins TRBV5-1 to TRBJ1-1; D may be TRBD1 (5 bases). The CDR3 runs to 14 residues. Germline V gene data show CDR1 as SGHRS and CDR2 as YFSETQ. V lost 3 bases and J lost 2, with 11 bases in between. This chain's CDR3 is CASSSQGGNTEAFF. The CDR3 DNA sequence: TGCGCCAGCAGCTCTCAGGGAGGCAACACTGAAGCTTTCTTT.

This clone was detected only a few times. CDR3 nucleotide sequence: TGTGCCAGCAGCAAGGCGACTAGACCCAACACCGGGGAGCTGTTTTTT. It yields the protein CASSKATRPNTGELFF. This rearrangement joins TRBV28 to TRBJ2-2, with D possibly being TRBD2 (6 bases). V lost 6 bases and J lost 2, with 16 bases in between. CDR3 length equals 16 residues. CDR1 is MDHEN, CDR2 SYDVKM, per germline.

The chain combines TRBV18 with TRBJ2-3, with 11 bases lining up with TRBD2. J gave up 3 bases and V 2 bases, and 7 bases lay outside the gene matches. CDR3 length equals 17 residues. Germline CDR1 reads KGHSH; CDR2 reads LQKENI. The CDR3 is CASSPTGTSGRTDTQYF. CDR3 sequence (DNA): TGTGCCAGCTCACCAACTGGGACTAGCGGTCGAACAGATACGCAGTATTTT. Full variable domain (rest looked up from reference TRBV18 and TRBJ2-3): NAGVMQNPRHLVRRRGQEARLRCSPMKGHSHVYWYRQLPEEGLKFMVYLQKENIIDESGMPKERFSAEFPKEGPSILRIQQVVRGDSAAYFCASSPTGTSGRTDTQYFGPGTRLTVL.

The chain employs TRBV21-1 and TRBJ2-5; TRBD2, as called in the table, went unchecked against the DNA. TRBV21-1 is termed a pseudogene. The CDR3 is made up of 15 amino acids. CDR3 nucleotide sequence: TGTGCCAGCAGCATGGCGGCGGGGGAAGAAGAGACCCAGTACTTC. Protein: CASSMAAGEEETQYF.

The V and J genes are TRBV28 and TRBJ2-3; D not resolved. The CDR3 spans 12 residues. Trimming pared 3 bases from V and 9 bases from J, leaving 10 bases between. Germline V gene data show CDR1 as MDHEN and CDR2 as SYDVKM. CDR3 sequence: CASSLVDPTQYF. In DNA form, the CDR3 reads TGTGCCAGCAGTTTGGTAGATCCCACGCAGTATTTT.

This chain links TRBV6-6 with TRBJ2-7; 11 positions match TRBD2. This CDR3 contains 15 residues. V lost 4 bases and J lost 9; bases outside the gene matches: 11. CDR1 and CDR2 (germline): MNHNY, SVGAGI (reference sequence). CDR3 in DNA: TGTGCCAGCAGTTCTGACTTAGCGGGAGGGGCAAGGCAGTACTTC. This codes for CASSSDLAGGARQYF.

This chain's CDR3 is CASIRDSLTGEQYF. The CDR3 DNA follows: TGTGCCAGCATCCGGGACTCACTAACGGGCGAGCAGTACTTC. The rearrangement joins TRBV6-5 to TRBJ2-7, with D perhaps TRBD2 (6 bases). V lost 7 bases and J 6 bases, leaving 19 bases between the germline ends. The CDR3 runs to 14 residues. Per the germline V gene, CDR1 is MNHEY and CDR2 is SVGAGI.

V usage is TRBV9 and J usage is TRBJ1-2, with 10 bases matching TRBD1. CDR3 size: 14 residues. The V segment lost 4 bases and the J segment 8 bases; nucleotides outside the gene matches: 8. The V gene's germline CDR1 is SGDLS and CDR2 YYNGEE. This chain's CDR3 is CASSPLTGGGGYTF. The DNA of the CDR3 is TGTGCCAGCAGCCCACTGACAGGGGGCGGCGGCTACACCTTC.

The V call is TRBV7-6, the J call TRBJ1-1; 9 nucleotides match TRBD1. V was pared by 4 bases and J by 1 base, with 4 bases of the junction left unmatched. CDR3 length: 15 amino acids. The germline gives CDR1 SGHVS, CDR2 FNYEAQ. The CDR3 DNA follows: TGTGCCAGCAGCTGGACAGGGGAGCCGAACACTGAAGCTTTCTTT. Translation gives CASSWTGEPNTEAFF.

The V call is TRBV5-1, the J call TRBJ2-7, with 15 positions matching TRBD2. CDR1 and CDR2 (germline): SGHRS, YFSETQ. CDR3 length: 14 amino acids. V dropped 3 bases and J dropped 7; count of bases not matched to a gene: 2. In DNA form, the CDR3 reads TGCGCCAGCAGCTCCGGGACTAGCGGGGGGGAGCAGTACTTC. It yields the protein CASSSGTSGGEQYF.

This chain connects TRBV25-1 to TRBJ2-4; the match to TRBD2 covers 12 bases. The CDR3 consists of 16 residues. Germline V gene sequence: CDR1 MGHDK, CDR2 SYGVNS. V lost 4 bases and J lost 6; bases outside the gene matches: 7. The DNA of the CDR3 is TGTGCCAGCAGTGGGACTAGCGGGATCCGGAGAAACATTCAGTACTTC. Its protein is CASSGTSGIRRNIQYF.

The chain combines TRBV29-1 with TRBJ1-2; 9 positions agree with TRBD1. J gave up 5 bases and V 0 bases, and 7 bases lay outside the gene matches. This CDR3 spans 15 amino acids. Per germline, CDR1 SQVTM and CDR2 ANQGSEA. The CDR3 protein is CSVEDLRTGAYGYTF. In nucleotides, the CDR3 is TGCAGCGTTGAAGATCTAAGGACAGGGGCTTATGGCTACACCTTC.

This clone was recorded a few times. The rearrangement links TRBV5-1 to TRBJ2-3, with a tentative D call TRBD2 (6 bases). The V gene lost 4 bases and the J gene lost 2 bases, with 11 bases spanning the gap. CDR1 SGHRS and CDR2 YFSETQ come from the germline V gene. The CDR3 contains 14 residues. For the CDR3, the DNA is TGCGCCAGCAGCCTGGGACTTTACACAGATACGCAGTATTTT. Its translation is CASSLGLYTDTQYF.

This clone has only one observation. The V and J genes are TRBV30 and TRBJ1-1; D ambiguous. Trimming took 5 bases from V and 5 from J, leaving 6 bases between them. Germline V lookup: CDR1 GTSNPN, CDR2 SVGIG (reference sequence). CDR3 length: 10 residues. The CDR3 DNA follows: TGTGCCTGGCTGGAGACTGAAGCTTTCTTT. Residues: CAWLETEAFF.

The chain's CDR3 is CASSITGVGTEAFF. CDR3 nucleotide sequence: TGTGCCAGTAGTATAACGGGGGTAGGTACTGAAGCTTTCTTT. The chain is built from TRBV19 and TRBJ1-1; weak D call: TRBD1 (5 bases). The CDR3 has 14 amino acids. CDR1 is LNHDA and CDR2 is SQIVND in the germline V gene (reference sequence). Trimming shortened V by 2 bases and J by 5 bases, and 12 bases separated the two germline ends.

This chain joins TRBV5-4 and TRBJ1-3; D not certain. Germline CDR1 and CDR2: SGHNT and YYREEE (reference sequence). This CDR3 comprises 16 residues. V was cut by 0 bases and J by 0 bases, with 10 bases left in between. CDR3 loop: CASSLGHGVSGNTIYF. DNA of the CDR3: TGTGCCAGCAGCTTGGGACACGGGGTCTCTGGAAACACCATATATTTT.

V gene TRBV28 combines with J gene TRBJ2-1; TRBD2 aligns across 8 bases. The CDR3 has 16 residues. With V trimmed by 5 bases and J by 1 base, 7 bases remained unmatched. The germline V gene encodes CDR1 MDHEN and CDR2 SYDVKM. The CDR3 is CASSLHRGGSYNEQFF. In nucleotides, the CDR3 is TGTGCCAGCAGTCTCCACCGGGGGGGGTCCTACAATGAGCAGTTCTTC.

V gene TRBV27 combines with J gene TRBJ2-2; maybe TRBD2 (7 bases). The CDR3 sequence is 15 residues long. Germline V CDR1 and CDR2: MNHEY, SMNVEV (reference sequence). V was shortened by 6 bases and J by 4 bases, with 15 bases between the two germline ends. The CDR3 nucleotides are TGTGCCAGCAGCTCGGCGGGGGCTGTCACCGGGGAGCTGTTTTTT. It encodes CASSSAGAVTGELFF.

The rearrangement links TRBV7-2 to TRBJ1-6; TRBD1 might be the D (6 bases). The V gene lost 5 bases and the J gene lost 7 bases, with 18 bases spanning the gap. Germline-derived CDR1 and CDR2 are SGHTA and FQGNSA. CDR3 length: 16 amino acids. CDR3 in DNA: TGTGCCAGCAGCCAACCACAGGGTACCGGCAATTCACCCCTCCACTTT. This gives the protein CASSQPQGTGNSPLHF.

The rearrangement joins TRBV6-5 to TRBJ1-5; 9 bases line up with TRBD1. The CDR3 extends over 13 amino acids. V lost 7 bases and J lost 7; bases outside the gene matches: 5. Germline V gives CDR1 MNHEY, CDR2 SVGAGI. CDR3 amino acids: CASMDRGKQPQHF. The DNA of the CDR3 is TGTGCCAGCATGGACAGGGGTAAACAGCCCCAGCATTTT.

The genes are TRBV3-1 (or the pseudogene TRBV3-2) and TRBJ1-1, with TRBD1 matching 9 bases. Germline assignment: CDR1 LGHDT and CDR2 YNNKEL (reference sequence). The CDR3 covers 14 residues. V trimming: 6 bases; J trimming: 5 bases; junction bases outside the gene matches: 7. The CDR3 bases are TGTGCCAGCAGTCAGCGGGACAGGGAAACTGAAGCTTTCTTT. Translating it yields CASSQRDRETEAFF.

The chain uses TRBV10-1 and TRBJ1-5; D is unclear. V was cut by 7 bases and J by 4 bases, with 14 bases left in between. Per germline, CDR1 WNHNN and CDR2 SYGVQD (reference sequence). There are 14 residues in the CDR3. The CDR3 region is CASNLPSGNQPQHF. CDR3 bases: TGCGCCAGCAACCTCCCCTCGGGGAATCAGCCCCAGCATTTT.